These T cell receptor beta chains were read from a single sample in a study of blood T cell repertoires in COVID-19. Data came from immunoSEQ multiplex PCR; TCRdb stores just in-frame clones and leaves some out. The sample includes around 260,000 clones, roughly 90% of them seen just once. The sample taken for sequencing was peripheral blood. These receptors were collected from a man aged 25 to 40 with acute or convalescent COVID-19. Each CDR3 is given with its conserved first and last residue. A D gene is named only where the DNA matches it firmly. The size field is filled for only some rows; it gives once, few, many or a size class.

>TRBV6-1|NA|TRBJ1-5|NA
CASSEMEGINQPQHF
TGTGCCAGCAGTGAAATGGAGGGGATCAATCAGCCCCAGCATTTT
>TRBV6-1|NA|TRBJ1-2|NA
CASSEGQGPNYGYTF
TGTGCCAGCAGTGAAGGTCAGGGTCCTAACTATGGCTACACCTTC
>TRBV10-3|NA|TRBJ1-4|NA
CAISAGEGGEKLFF
TGTGCCATCAGTGCAGGGGAAGGCGGAGAAAAACTGTTTTTT
>TRBV4-1|NA|TRBJ2-7|NA
CASREGGPHAGQYF
TGCGCCAGCAGGGAGGGGGGGCCCCATGCCGGGCAGTACTTC
>TRBV6-1|NA|TRBJ1-3|TRBD1
CASSEAPAGGFGNTIYF
TGTGCCAGCAGTGAAGCGCCGGCAGGGGGCTTCGGAAACACCATATATTTT
>TRBV6-2/TRBV6-3|NA|TRBJ1-2|NA
CASTYNDYSYTF
TGTGCCAGCACTTACAACGACTACTCCTACACCTTC
>TRBV30|NA|TRBJ1-5|NA
CAWSVLGLNQPQHF
TGTGCCTGGAGTGTACTCGGTCTAAATCAGCCCCAGCATTTT
>TRBV2|NA|TRBJ1-2|NA
CASSVRGIGIGYTF
TGTGCCAGCAGCGTAAGGGGGATTGGTATTGGCTACACCTTC
>TRBV24-1|NA|TRBJ2-7|NA
CATSDSLATTGDEQYF
TGTGCCACCAGTGATAGTCTAGCGACCACCGGAGACGAGCAGTACTTC
>TRBV11-2|once|TRBJ1-1|TRBD1
CASSLESRTGGAGTEAFF
TGTGCCAGCAGCTTAGAATCTAGGACAGGGGGCGCCGGCACTGAAGCTTTCTTT
>TRBV12-5|NA|TRBJ2-5|NA
CASGLTGIRETQYF
TGTGCTAGTGGTTTGACCGGGATTCGGGAGACCCAGTACTTC
>TRBV30|NA|TRBJ1-3|NA
CAWSPGQPGNTIYF
TGTGCCTGGAGTCCTGGACAGCCTGGAAACACCATATATTTT
>TRBV24-1|few|TRBJ2-5|TRBD2
CATSTTSPRERQETQYF
TGTGCCACCAGTACCACCTCGCCGCGGGAGCGCCAAGAGACCCAGTACTTC
>TRBV7-9|NA|TRBJ2-5|TRBD2
CASSRSSGRETQYF
TGTGCCAGCAGCCGTAGCAGCGGGAGAGAGACCCAGTACTTC
>TRBV15|NA|TRBJ2-2|TRBD1
CATMRTGRNGELFF
TGTGCCACCATGCGGACAGGGAGGAACGGGGAGCTGTTTTTT
>TRBV7-8|NA|TRBJ2-1|NA
CASSSPSGGVLYNEQFF
TGTGCCAGCAGCTCCCCCTCGGGCGGGGTACTCTACAATGAGCAGTTCTTC
>TRBV28|once|TRBJ1-1|TRBD1
CASSHRTGALNTEAFF
TGTGCCAGCAGTCACCGGACAGGGGCTCTGAACACTGAAGCTTTCTTT
>TRBV3-1/TRBV3-2|NA|TRBJ2-1|TRBD2
CASSQGLAGGSSYNEQFF
TGTGCCAGCAGCCAAGGACTAGCGGGAGGGAGCTCCTACAATGAGCAGTTCTTC
>TRBV30|NA|TRBJ2-7|NA
CAWRRGWSGEQYF
TGTGCCTGGAGGCGGGGATGGAGTGGGGAGCAGTACTTC
>TRBV10-3|NA|TRBJ1-2|NA
CAIRSTAADNYGYTF
TGTGCCATCAGGTCGACAGCAGCCGATAACTATGGCTACACCTTC
>TRBV6-6|NA|TRBJ1-1|TRBD1
CASSPSGGIRAFF
TGTGCCAGCAGCCCTTCAGGGGGTATTAGAGCTTTCTTT
>TRBV5-1|NA|TRBJ1-4|NA
CASSLVRGNEKLFF
TGCGCCAGCAGCTTAGTCAGGGGTAATGAAAAACTGTTTTTT
>TRBV11-3|NA|TRBJ2-5|NA
CASSLEGGLPAEETQYF
TGTGCCAGCAGCTTAGAGGGTGGACTACCCGCTGAAGAGACCCAGTACTTC
>TRBV30|NA|TRBJ1-2|NA
CAWSAGNYGYTF
TGTGCCTGGAGTGCGGGGAACTATGGCTACACCTTC
>TRBV27|NA|TRBJ1-2|TRBD1
CASSLLGQGAVGYGYTF
TGTGCCAGCAGTTTATTAGGGCAGGGGGCTGTAGGCTATGGCTACACCTTC
>TRBV24-1|NA|TRBJ2-3|TRBD1
CATSDRQGESDTQYF
TGTGCCACCAGTGATCGACAGGGAGAATCAGATACGCAGTATTTT
>TRBV12-5|NA|TRBJ1-5|NA
CASGGTRNQPQHF
TGTGCTAGTGGGGGGACAAGAAATCAGCCCCAGCATTTT
>TRBV5-1|NA|TRBJ2-5|NA
CASSQGLRSGQETQYF
TGCGCCAGCAGCCAAGGTTTAAGGTCGGGGCAAGAGACCCAGTACTTC
>TRBV28|NA|TRBJ1-5|NA
CASSLLLRSQPQHF
TGTGCCAGCAGTCTCCTTTTGAGGAGTCAGCCCCAGCATTTT